A selection of T cell receptor beta chains follows, all from one sample in a study of cytomegalovirus exposure and HLA in healthy donors. Method: immunoSEQ multiplex PCR; TCRdb's copy keeps in-frame clones and lacks some. Here the sample spans around 94,000 clones, nearly 65% being singletons. Sequencing used PBMCs. The receptor set was obtained from a human donor in good health. Both conserved end residues are part of each CDR3. The D gene is left open where the match is weak. Rows give clone size only sometimes, using once, few, many, or a class for an expanded clone.

D gene	J gene	clone size	V gene	CDR3 DNA	CDR3 protein
.	TRBJ2-3	.	TRBV25-1	TGTGCCAGCAGACCCCCGGGACTAGATACGCAGTATTTT	CASRPPGLDTQYF
.	TRBJ2-7	.	TRBV28	TGTGCCAGCAGTTCCGTTCCGAGCTACGAGCAGTACTTC	CASSSVPSYEQYF
TRBD2	TRBJ2-1	.	TRBV5-1	TGCGCCAGCAGCTTAACTAGCGGCGTGCAGTTCTTC	CASSLTSGVQFF
TRBD2	TRBJ2-7	.	TRBV27	TGTGCCAGCAGTAAAATAGCGGGGCCCTACGAGCAGTACTTC	CASSKIAGPYEQYF
.	TRBJ2-7	.	TRBV29-1	TGCAGCGTTGTAACAGCCCTTACCTACGAGCAGTACTTC	CSVVTALTYEQYF
TRBD2	TRBJ2-1	few	TRBV19	TGTGCCAGTAGTATCCTAACAGATCTAGCGGAAAAGCAGTTCTTC	CASSILTDLAEKQFF
TRBD1	TRBJ2-7	.	TRBV29-1	TGCAGCGTTGGGGACAGGGGAAACTACGAGCAGTACTTC	CSVGDRGNYEQYF
.	TRBJ1-1	.	TRBV27	TGTGCCAGCAGTTTTCTCAGGGGGAACACTGAAGCTTTCTTT	CASSFLRGNTEAFF
TRBD1	TRBJ2-3	.	TRBV5-8	TGTGCCAGCAGCCGTGACAGGGCAGATACGCAGTATTTT	CASSRDRADTQYF
.	TRBJ1-2	.	TRBV28	TGTGCCAGCAGTAAAATGGACAGTCGTGTGTACTATGGCTACACCTTC	CASSKMDSRVYYGYTF
.	TRBJ2-1	.	TRBV27	TGTGCCAGCAGTTACCAGGGCTCCTACAATGAGCAGTTCTTC	CASSYQGSYNEQFF
TRBD2	TRBJ2-7	once	TRBV19	TGTGCCAGTAGTATGAGTGCGGGAGTGAACCCTTACGAGCAGTACTTC	CASSMSAGVNPYEQYF
.	TRBJ1-1	.	TRBV2	TGTGCCAGCAGTGCCGACTATACGGCTTTCTTT	CASSADYTAFF
.	TRBJ2-1	.	TRBV10-2	TGCGCCAGCACCGGGGGCAATGAGCAGTTCTTC	CASTGGNEQFF
TRBD1	TRBJ2-7	few	TRBV28	TGTGCCAGCAGCTCACAGGGGGCCGGGTCCTACGAGCAGTACTTC	CASSSQGAGSYEQYF
TRBD2	TRBJ2-4	.	TRBV6-5	TGTGCCAGCAGGGAGCGGGACAAAAACATTCAGTACTTC	CASRERDKNIQYF
TRBD1	TRBJ2-7	.	TRBV18	TGTGCCAGCTCGCTATCGACAGGGGTACGCTACGAGCAGTACTTC	CASSLSTGVRYEQYF
.	TRBJ1-2	.	TRBV5-4	TGTGCCAGCAGCTTGGAGGTTGAGGGATTGGAGTATGGCTACACCTTC	CASSLEVEGLEYGYTF
TRBD1	TRBJ2-1	.	TRBV28	TGTGCCAGCAGTAGTGGGACAGGGGACCCTTCTTACAATGAGCAGTTCTTC	CASSSGTGDPSYNEQFF
TRBD2	TRBJ2-7	.	TRBV7-2	TGTGCCTACCACACGGTGCGGGAGGGCCAGTTTGACGAGCAGTACTTC	CAYHTVREGQFDEQYF
.	TRBJ2-1	.	TRBV11-2	TGTGCCAGCAGCAATTACGGGGTATCCGATGAGCAGTTCTTC	CASSNYGVSDEQFF
.	TRBJ2-2	.	TRBV28	TGTGCCAGCAGGTATCAGGGAACCGGGGAGCTGTTTTTT	CASRYQGTGELFF
.	TRBJ2-1	.	TRBV28	TGTGCCACCTCCGGGATCTCCCTGGTCAGTGGGTACAATGAGCAGTTCTTC	CATSGISLVSGYNEQFF
.	TRBJ2-7	few	TRBV5-1	TGCGCCAGCAGCCCGGCGGGCGTTGGGCAGTACTTC	CASSPAGVGQYF
.	TRBJ1-6	.	TRBV6-1	TGTGCCAGCAGTAGCAGGAATTCACCCCTCCACTTT	CASSSRNSPLHF
TRBD2	TRBJ2-7	.	TRBV4-2	TGTGCCAGCAGCCACCCCGGGACTAGCGGCTACGAGCAGTACTTC	CASSHPGTSGYEQYF
TRBD2	TRBJ2-7	few	TRBV4-1	TGCGCCAGCAGCCCAGGACTAGCGGGAGGTAACTCCTACGAGCAGTACTTC	CASSPGLAGGNSYEQYF
.	TRBJ2-7	.	TRBV5-4	TGTGCCAGCAGCTTGGACGGCGGGGCGAGCTCCTACGAGCAGTACTTC	CASSLDGGASSYEQYF
.	TRBJ1-4	.	TRBV4-1	TGCGCCAGCAGCCAAGATCTTCTCACTAATGAAAAACTGTTTTTT	CASSQDLLTNEKLFF
TRBD1	TRBJ1-4	.	TRBV30	TGTGCCTGGAGTGTATTGGGACAGGGAGCTGAAAAACTGTTTTTT	CAWSVLGQGAEKLFF
.	TRBJ1-5	.	TRBV25-1	TGTGCCAGCAGTGCGGGTTACAATCAGCCCCAGCATTTT	CASSAGYNQPQHF
.	TRBJ1-5	few	TRBV19	TGTGCCAGTAGTATCGGCAGGGGTGGAAATCAGCCCCAGCATTTT	CASSIGRGGNQPQHF
TRBD2	TRBJ2-7	.	TRBV6-1	TGTGCCAGCAGTCATCTAGCGGACTACGAGCAGTACTTC	CASSHLADYEQYF
TRBD2	TRBJ2-3	.	TRBV5-6	TGTGCCAGCAGCTTACTAGCGGGAGTTCTCACAGATACGCAGTATTTT	CASSLLAGVLTDTQYF
.	TRBJ2-1	.	TRBV6-1	TGTGCCAGCAGTGAAGCGCGAGGGAGGAAATTTTCCTACAATGAGCAGTTCTTC	CASSEARGRKFSYNEQFF
.	TRBJ1-2	.	TRBV15	TGTGCCACCAGCAGAGATCTGGGGGGTTCTAACTATGGCTACACCTTC	CATSRDLGGSNYGYTF
.	TRBJ1-4	.	TRBV7-9	TGTGCCAGCAGTGCGCCGGCCCGGGGAAAACTGTTTTTT	CASSAPARGKLFF